This TCR beta chain stems from a study of human T cells and chemical hapten exposure (dated by TCRdb to the early 2020s). About the investigation overall: For sensitization, 2% DPC in acetone was applied to a 2 cm by 2 cm area of upper inner arm skin. This study followed changes in the peripheral blood TCR repertoire in vivo during primary and secondary sensitization of alopecia patients to the hapten diphenylcyclopropenone (DPC). Patients additionally received weekly therapeutic DPC doses to the scalp throughout the approximately 24-week study period. Blood for TCR sequencing was provided by twenty-nine alopecia patients at one to four time points (pre-sensitization, 2, 6 and 24 weeks). Alopecia areata with under or over 50% scalp involvement, alopecia totalis and alopecia universalis were represented in the patient cohort, which was mostly female. Blood samples were taken from patients before sensitization (week 0) and at 2, 6 and about 24 weeks after DPC sensitization. Patch tests used Finn chambers with 0.01% DPC on the upper back, scored after 6 days by International Contact Dermatitis Research Group standards. Libraries were combined into a pool for sequencing, and differences in TCR yield between samples came mainly from small differences in library volumes within the pool. General conclusions and limits of the study: After repeated subsampling, the strength of the expansion versus patch-test correlation and the threshold at which it became significant changed. Because every patient had alopecia, a presumed autoimmune disease, the patients' immune response might differ from that of healthy individuals. Significantly more large CDR3 similarity clusters were formed by expanded TCRs than by pre-sensitization or healthy control sets, consistent with antigen-driven responses. Patch test score was positively correlated with the number of PT1 expanded TCRs, with significance at thresholds 8, 16 and 32 but not at 4. No change with DPC sensitization was found in the number of TCRs above 1 in 1000 frequency, and no evidence of global repertoire structure alterations was found.

Turning to this clonotype: The antigen it binds to is not known. Base qualities are missing; no much larger clone stands one base away.

In the paper's terms, the time point label means: pre-sensitization, week 0. The intended sense of this specimen's treatment or condition label: therapeutic diphenylcyclopropenone sensitization with weekly scalp DPC. At every patch-test visit, the blood draw took place before the patch test was put on. Patients were considered eligible if aged 18 to 70, diagnosed with alopecia and deemed suitable for DPC therapy, and patients were excluded if pregnant. Total RNA was isolated from unfractionated whole blood collected in Tempus Blood RNA tubes. CDR1 and CDR2 are drawn from the germline V gene: MDHEN, SYDVKM. From the cysteine through the phenylalanine, the CDR3 covers 13 amino acids. The CDR3 DNA has 39 bases and is translated from base 1. A distance of 11 bases separates the germline ends of V and J, which lose 5 bases and 6 bases respectively. Libraries were prepared through RACE. Sequencing was performed on a NextSeq 500. Library preparation attached unique molecular identifiers to individual cDNA molecules for quantitative, reproducible TCR counting. From each blood RNA sample, both TCR alpha and TCR beta chains were sequenced. On the study's bioinformatics: The median number of TCRs per sample was 90,000 to 100,000, ranging from 23,224 to 690,600. The Decombinator software suite was used to annotate the V, J and CDR3 of the TCR reads. Every sample was subsampled to the same number of TCRs (28,000) for the PS versus PT1 abundance plots. TCRs were defined as expanded if absent before sensitization and observed at least eight times at the 2-week time point. TCRdb reprocessed the public reads (quality trimming at Q25 with fastp, clone calling with MiXCR) and kept in-frame beta chains. All rows with the same CDR3 protein become a single entry with the most common DNA and genes. These V and J calls derive from TCRdb rather than the authors' analysis. The sample contains around 180,000 distinct CDR3 sequences, roughly 30% of them found a single time. The ten largest clonotypes hold 2.9% of the sample.

The clonotype comes from a young woman with alopecia areata. Some clones in this sample may be carry-over from other donors' samples. Specimen: whole blood, collected in connection with sensitization to the hapten diphenylcyclopropenone (DPC). Recombination joined TRBV28 with TRBJ1-5, with the D gene uncertain. In nucleotide form, the sequence is TGTGCCAGCAGTCCTTACGGAGGTCAGCCCCAGCATTTT. This codes for CASSPYGGQPQHF.